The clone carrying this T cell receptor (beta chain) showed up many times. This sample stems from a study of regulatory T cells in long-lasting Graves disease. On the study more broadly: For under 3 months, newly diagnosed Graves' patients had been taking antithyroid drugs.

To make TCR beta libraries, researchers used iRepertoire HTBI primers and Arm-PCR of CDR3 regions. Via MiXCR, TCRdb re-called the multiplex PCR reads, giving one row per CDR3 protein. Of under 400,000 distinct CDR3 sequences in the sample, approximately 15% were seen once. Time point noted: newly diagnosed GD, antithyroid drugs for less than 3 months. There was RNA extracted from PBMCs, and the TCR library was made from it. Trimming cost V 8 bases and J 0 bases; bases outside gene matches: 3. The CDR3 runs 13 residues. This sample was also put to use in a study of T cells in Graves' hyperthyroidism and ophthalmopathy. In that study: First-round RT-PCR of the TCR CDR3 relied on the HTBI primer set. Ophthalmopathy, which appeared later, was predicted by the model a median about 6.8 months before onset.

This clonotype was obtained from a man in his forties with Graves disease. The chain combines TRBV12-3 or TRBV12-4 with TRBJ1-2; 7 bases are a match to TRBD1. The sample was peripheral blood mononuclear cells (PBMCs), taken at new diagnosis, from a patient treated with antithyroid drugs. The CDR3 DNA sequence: TGTGCCAGCGGGACAGACGCTAACTATGGCTACACCTTC. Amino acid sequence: CASGTDANYGYTF.